This T cell receptor (beta chain) was recovered during a study of long-term antiretroviral therapy in people with HIV. The ends were cut back, 6 bases at V and 6 bases at J, with 12 bases in the middle. From germline, CDR1 is MDHEN and CDR2 SYDVKM. The CDR3 runs to 12 residues. The libraries were made with immunoSEQ v3.0 at survey level. Some clones are missing from TCRdb's copy, which holds only in-frame ones; the method was immunoSEQ multiplex PCR. The table records around 21,000 clones, roughly 85% of them present only once. Donors needed at least one pre-ART PBMC sample plus at least two post-ART samples. Study results and limitations: Missing from the dataset were any data on ART adherence, viral resistance or therapy changes.

Worth noting for this clone: Its specificity is unknown.

The chain couples TRBV28 to TRBJ2-7; tentative D call: TRBD2 (5 bases). The TCR sequence derives from a woman aged 25 to 45 with HIV. The input for sequencing was unsorted PBMCs, taken 0.2 years after starting antiretroviral therapy. The CDR3 loop is CASSSDGIEQYF. Here the CDR3 DNA reads TGTGCCAGCAGCTCGGACGGGATCGAGCAGTACTTC.